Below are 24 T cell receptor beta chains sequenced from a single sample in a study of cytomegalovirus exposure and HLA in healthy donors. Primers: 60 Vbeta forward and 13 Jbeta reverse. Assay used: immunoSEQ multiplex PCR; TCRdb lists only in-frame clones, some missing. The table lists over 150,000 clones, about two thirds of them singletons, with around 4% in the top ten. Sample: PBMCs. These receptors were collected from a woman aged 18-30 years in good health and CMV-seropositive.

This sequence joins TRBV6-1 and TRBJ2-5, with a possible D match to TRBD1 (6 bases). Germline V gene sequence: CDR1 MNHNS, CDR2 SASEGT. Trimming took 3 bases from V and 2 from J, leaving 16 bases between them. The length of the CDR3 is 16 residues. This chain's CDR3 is CASSDPPETGQETQYF. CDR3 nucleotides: TGTGCCAGCAGTGACCCTCCAGAGACAGGACAAGAGACCCAGTACTTC.

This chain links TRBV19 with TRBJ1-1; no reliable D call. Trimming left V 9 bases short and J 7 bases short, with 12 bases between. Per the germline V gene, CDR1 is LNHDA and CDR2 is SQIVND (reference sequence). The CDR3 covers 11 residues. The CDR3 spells CASRSGNEAFF. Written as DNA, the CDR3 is TGTGCCAGCCGGTCGGGTAATGAAGCTTTCTTT. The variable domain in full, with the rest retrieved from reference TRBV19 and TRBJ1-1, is DGGITQSPKYLFRKEGQNVTLSCEQNLNHDAMYWYRQDPGQGLRLIYYSQIVNDFQKGDIAEGYSVSREKKESFPLTVTSAQKNPTAFYLCASRSGNEAFFGQGTRLTVV.

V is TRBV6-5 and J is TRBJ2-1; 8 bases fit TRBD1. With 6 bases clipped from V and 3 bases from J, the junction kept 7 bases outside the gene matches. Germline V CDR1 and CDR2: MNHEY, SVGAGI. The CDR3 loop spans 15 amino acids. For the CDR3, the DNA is TGTGCCAGCAGCCGACCGGGACAGGTCTACAATGAGCAGTTCTTC. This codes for CASSRPGQVYNEQFF.

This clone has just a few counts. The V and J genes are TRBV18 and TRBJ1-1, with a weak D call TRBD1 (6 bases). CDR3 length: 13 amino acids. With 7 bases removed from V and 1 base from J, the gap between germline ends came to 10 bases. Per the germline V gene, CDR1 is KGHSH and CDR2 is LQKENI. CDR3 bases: TGTGCCAGCTTACAGGGAGCGAACACTGAAGCTTTCTTT. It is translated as CASLQGANTEAFF.

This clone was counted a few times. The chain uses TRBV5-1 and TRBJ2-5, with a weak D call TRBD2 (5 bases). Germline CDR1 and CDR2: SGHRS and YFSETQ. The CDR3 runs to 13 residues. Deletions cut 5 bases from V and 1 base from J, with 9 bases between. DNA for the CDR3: TGCGCCAGCAGAGAGGGAGCCCAAGAGACCCAGTACTTC. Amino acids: CASREGAQETQYF.

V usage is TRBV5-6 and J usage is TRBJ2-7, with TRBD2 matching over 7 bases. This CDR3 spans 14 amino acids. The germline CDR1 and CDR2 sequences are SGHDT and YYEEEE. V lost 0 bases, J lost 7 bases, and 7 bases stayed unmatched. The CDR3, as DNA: TGTGCCAGCAGCTTGGGCGGGGGAAATTGGGAGCAGTACTTC. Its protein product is CASSLGGGNWEQYF.

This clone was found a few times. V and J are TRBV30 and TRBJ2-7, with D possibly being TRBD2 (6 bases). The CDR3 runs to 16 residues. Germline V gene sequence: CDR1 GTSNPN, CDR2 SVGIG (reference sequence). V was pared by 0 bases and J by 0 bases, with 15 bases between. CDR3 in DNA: TGTGCCTGGAGTGTGCAGCAAATGGACTACTCCTACGAGCAGTACTTC. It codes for CAWSVQQMDYSYEQYF. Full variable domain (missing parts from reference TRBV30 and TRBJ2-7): SQTIHQWPATLVQPVGSPLSLECTVEGTSNPNLYWYRQAAGRGLQLLFYSVGIGQISSEVPQNLSASRPQDRQFILSSKKLLLSDSGFYLCAWSVQQMDYSYEQYFGPGTRLTVT.

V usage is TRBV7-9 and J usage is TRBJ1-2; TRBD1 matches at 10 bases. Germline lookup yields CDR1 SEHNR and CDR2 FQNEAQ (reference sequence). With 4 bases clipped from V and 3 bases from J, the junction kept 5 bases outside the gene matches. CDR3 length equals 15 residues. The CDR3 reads CASSYAGTGDYGYTF. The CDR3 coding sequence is TGTGCCAGCAGCTATGCCGGGACAGGGGACTATGGCTACACCTTC.

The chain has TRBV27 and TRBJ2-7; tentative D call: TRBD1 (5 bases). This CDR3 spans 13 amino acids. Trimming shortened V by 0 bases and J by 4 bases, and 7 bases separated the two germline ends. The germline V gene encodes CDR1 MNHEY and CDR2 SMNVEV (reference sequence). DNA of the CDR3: TGTGCCAGCAGTTTATCGAAGGGGTACGAGCAGTACTTC. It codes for CASSLSKGYEQYF.

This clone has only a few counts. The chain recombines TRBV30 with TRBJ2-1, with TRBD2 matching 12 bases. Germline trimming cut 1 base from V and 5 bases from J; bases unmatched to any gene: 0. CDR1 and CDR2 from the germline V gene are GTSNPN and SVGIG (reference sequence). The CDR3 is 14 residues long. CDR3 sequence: CAWSGTSGNNEQFF. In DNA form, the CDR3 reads TGTGCCTGGAGTGGGACTAGCGGGAACAATGAGCAGTTCTTC.

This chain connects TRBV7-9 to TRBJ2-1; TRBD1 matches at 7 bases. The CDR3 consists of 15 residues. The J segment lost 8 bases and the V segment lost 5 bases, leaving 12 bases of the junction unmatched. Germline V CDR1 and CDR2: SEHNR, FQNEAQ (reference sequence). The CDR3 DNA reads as TGTGCCAGCAGCCAAATAGACAGGGCATCGGATGAGCAGTTCTTC. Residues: CASSQIDRASDEQFF.

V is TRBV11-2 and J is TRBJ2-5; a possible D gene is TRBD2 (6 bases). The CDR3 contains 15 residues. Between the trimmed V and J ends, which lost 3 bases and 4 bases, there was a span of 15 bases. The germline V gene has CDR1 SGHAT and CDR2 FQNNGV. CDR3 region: CASSFRRRGGETQYF. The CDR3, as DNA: TGTGCCAGCAGCTTTAGGAGAAGGGGAGGAGAGACCCAGTACTTC. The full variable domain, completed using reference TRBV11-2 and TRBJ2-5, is EAGVAQSPRYKIIEKRQSVAFWCNPISGHATLYWYQQILGQGPKLLIQFQNNGVVDDSQLPKDRFSAERLKGVDSTLKIQPAKLEDSAVYLCASSFRRRGGETQYFGPGTRLLVL.

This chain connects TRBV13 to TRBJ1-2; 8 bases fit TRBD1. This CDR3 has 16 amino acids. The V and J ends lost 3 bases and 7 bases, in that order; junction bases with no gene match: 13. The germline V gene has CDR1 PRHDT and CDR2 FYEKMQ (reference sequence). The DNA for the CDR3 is TGTGCCAGCAGCTTCAATCAGGGGGCTCGTTTGGGTGGCTACACCTTC. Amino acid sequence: CASSFNQGARLGGYTF. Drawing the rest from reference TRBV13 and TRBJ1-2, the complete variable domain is AAGVIQSPRHLIKEKRETATLKCYPIPRHDTVYWYQQGPGQDPQFLISFYEKMQSDKGSIPDRFSAQQFSDYHSELNMSSLELGDSALYFCASSFNQGARLGGYTFGSGTRLTVV.

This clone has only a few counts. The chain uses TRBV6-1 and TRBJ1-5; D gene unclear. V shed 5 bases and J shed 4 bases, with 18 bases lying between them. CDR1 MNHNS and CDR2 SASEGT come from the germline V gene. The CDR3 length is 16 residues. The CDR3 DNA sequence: TGTGCCAGCAGTCAAGGTCTGGCAGGAGGAAATCAGCCCCAGCATTTT. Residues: CASSQGLAGGNQPQHF.

The CDR3 spells CASSPRSYNEQFF. The CDR3 DNA reads as TGTGCCAGCAGCCCCCGCTCCTACAATGAGCAGTTCTTC. The rearrangement joins TRBV6-5 to TRBJ2-1; D gene uncertain. The CDR3 is 13 residues long. V was shortened by 6 bases and J by 0 bases, with 6 bases between the two germline ends. Germline V lookup: CDR1 MNHEY, CDR2 SVGAGI.

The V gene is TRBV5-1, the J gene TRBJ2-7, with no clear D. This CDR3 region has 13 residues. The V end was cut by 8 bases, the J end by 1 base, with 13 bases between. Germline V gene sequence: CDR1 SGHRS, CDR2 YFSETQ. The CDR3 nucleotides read TGCGCCAGTACTAACGGCCGATCCTACGAGCAGTACTTC. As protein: CASTNGRSYEQYF.

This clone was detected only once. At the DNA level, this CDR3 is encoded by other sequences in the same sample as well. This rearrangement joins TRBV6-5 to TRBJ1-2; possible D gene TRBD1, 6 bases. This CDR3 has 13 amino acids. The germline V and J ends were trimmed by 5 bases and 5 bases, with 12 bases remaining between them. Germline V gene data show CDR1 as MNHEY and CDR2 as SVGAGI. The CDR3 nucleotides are TGTGCCAGCAGTAGAACAGGGAATTATGGCTACACCTTC. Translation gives CASSRTGNYGYTF.

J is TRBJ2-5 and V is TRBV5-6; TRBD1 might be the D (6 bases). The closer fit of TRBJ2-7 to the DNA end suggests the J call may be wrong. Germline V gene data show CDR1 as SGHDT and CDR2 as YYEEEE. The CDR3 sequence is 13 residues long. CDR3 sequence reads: CASSLQGRYEQYF. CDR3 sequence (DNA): TGTGCCAGCAGCTTACAGGGTCGGTACGAGCAGTACTTC.

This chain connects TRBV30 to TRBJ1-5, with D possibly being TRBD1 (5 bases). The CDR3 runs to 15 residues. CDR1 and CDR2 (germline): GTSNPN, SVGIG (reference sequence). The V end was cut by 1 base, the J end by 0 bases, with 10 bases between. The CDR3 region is CAWSALQVSNQPQHF. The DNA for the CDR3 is TGTGCCTGGAGTGCATTACAGGTTAGCAATCAGCCCCAGCATTTT.

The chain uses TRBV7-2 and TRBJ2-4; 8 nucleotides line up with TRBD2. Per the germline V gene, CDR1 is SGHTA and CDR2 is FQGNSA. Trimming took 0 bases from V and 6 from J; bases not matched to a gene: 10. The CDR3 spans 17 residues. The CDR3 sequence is CASSLARGAWDLNIQYF. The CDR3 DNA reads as TGTGCCAGCAGCTTAGCGCGGGGGGCGTGGGACCTAAACATTCAGTACTTC.

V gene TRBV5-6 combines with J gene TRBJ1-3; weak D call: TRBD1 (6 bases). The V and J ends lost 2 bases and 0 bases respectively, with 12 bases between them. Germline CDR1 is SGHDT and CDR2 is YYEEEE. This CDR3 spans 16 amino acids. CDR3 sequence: CASSFLQGHSGNTIYF. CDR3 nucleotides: TGTGCCAGCAGCTTTCTTCAGGGACACTCTGGAAACACCATATATTTT.

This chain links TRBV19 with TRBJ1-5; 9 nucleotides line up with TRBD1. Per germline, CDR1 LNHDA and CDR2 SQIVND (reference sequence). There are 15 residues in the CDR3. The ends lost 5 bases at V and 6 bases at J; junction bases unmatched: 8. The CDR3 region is CASSPTGGSGQPQHF. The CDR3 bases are TGTGCCAGTAGTCCGACAGGGGGATCAGGTCAGCCCCAGCATTTT.

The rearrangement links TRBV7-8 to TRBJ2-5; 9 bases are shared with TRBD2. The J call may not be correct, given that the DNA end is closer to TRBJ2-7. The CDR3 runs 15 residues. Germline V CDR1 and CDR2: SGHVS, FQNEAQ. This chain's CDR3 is CASSQIAGVAYEQYF. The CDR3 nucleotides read TGTGCCAGCAGCCAAATAGCGGGAGTGGCGTACGAGCAGTACTTC.

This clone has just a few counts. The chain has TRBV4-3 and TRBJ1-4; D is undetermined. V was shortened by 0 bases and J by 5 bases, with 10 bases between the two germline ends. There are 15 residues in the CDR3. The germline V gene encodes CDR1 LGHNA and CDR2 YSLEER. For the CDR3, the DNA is TGCGCCAGCAGCCAAGATCTTGGCAGGAATGAAAAACTGTTTTTT. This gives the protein CASSQDLGRNEKLFF.